One sample yielded the 32 T cell receptor beta chains listed below, sequenced in a study of long-term antiretroviral therapy in people with HIV. Runs used v3.0 of the immunoSEQ assay and were done at survey level. TCRdb's copy holds only in-frame clones and misses some; the assay was immunoSEQ multiplex PCR. The sample records 25,000 to 30,000 clones, about 89% being singletons. Sequencing was performed on unsorted PBMCs, taken 3.1 years after starting antiretroviral therapy. Receptor source: a man aged 18 to 29 with HIV.

The J gene is TRBJ2-1, the V gene TRBV9; D remains unclear. This CDR3 region has 13 residues. Trimming took 3 bases from V and 5 from J, leaving 9 bases between them. From germline, CDR1 is SGDLS and CDR2 YYNGEE. CDR3 nucleotides: TGTGCCAGCAGCGCCGTCAACGACAATGAGCAGTTCTTC. Protein: CASSAVNDNEQFF.

This chain joins TRBV6-1 and TRBJ2-5; 8 bases agree with TRBD2. The CDR3 has 14 amino acids. The germline V gene has CDR1 MNHNS and CDR2 SASEGT. Unmatched junction bases numbered 6, after V lost 6 bases and J lost 3 bases. The CDR3 nucleotides read TGTGCCAGCAGCCCGGGACTAGTGGAAGAGACCCAGTACTTC. This encodes CASSPGLVEETQYF.

The gene calls are TRBV9 and TRBJ1-3, with D possibly matching TRBD1 (6 bases). The CDR3 consists of 12 residues. CDR1 is SGDLS, CDR2 YYNGEE, per germline. V lost 3 bases to trimming and J lost 9 bases, with 10 bases between them. The CDR3 DNA reads as TGTGCCAGCAGCGCCCCCAGGGGCACCATATATTTT. Its translation: CASSAPRGTIYF.

The chain has TRBV12-5 and TRBJ2-2; TRBD2 matches 11 bases. Germline V CDR1 and CDR2: LGHNT, FRNRAP. The CDR3 has 18 amino acids. V gave up 0 bases and J gave up 5 bases; unmatched junction bases: 8. CDR3 in DNA: TGTGCTAGTGGTTTGGTCGAACTAGCGGGAGTAGGAACCGGGGAGCTGTTTTTT. Protein product: CASGLVELAGVGTGELFF.

The chain combines TRBV7-9 with TRBJ2-3; TRBD2 aligns across 9 bases. Trimming took 5 bases from V and 0 from J; bases not matched to a gene: 6. This CDR3 region has 16 residues. In germline, CDR1 is SEHNR, CDR2 FQNEAQ (reference sequence). The CDR3 protein is CASSPSLAGSTDTQYF. CDR3 sequence (DNA): TGTGCCAGCAGCCCAAGCCTAGCGGGGAGCACAGATACGCAGTATTTT.

The J gene is TRBJ2-1, the V gene TRBV5-1, with a weak D call TRBD2 (5 bases). Trimming removed 0 bases at V and 4 bases at J, with 17 bases between. Per the germline V gene, CDR1 is SGHRS and CDR2 is YFSETQ. This CDR3 has 17 amino acids. The CDR3 protein is CASSLVRGPAEYNEQFF. CDR3 in DNA: TGCGCCAGCAGCTTGGTTCGGGGTCCGGCGGAATACAATGAGCAGTTCTTC. The complete variable domain, with remaining parts taken from reference TRBV5-1 and TRBJ2-1, reads KAGVTQTPRYLIKTRGQQVTLSCSPISGHRSVSWYQQTPGQGLQFLFEYFSETQRNKGNFPGRFSGRQFSNSRSEMNVSTLELGDSALYLCASSLVRGPAEYNEQFFGPGTRLTVL.

The rearrangement uses TRBV10-3 and TRBJ2-1, with TRBD2 matching 9 bases. Unmatched junction bases numbered 7, after V lost 7 bases and J lost 3 bases. Germline CDR1 reads ENHRY; CDR2 reads SYGVKD. CDR3 length: 15 residues. CDR3 bases: TGTGCCATCACGCGGGAGGGTGCACTCTACAATGAGCAGTTCTTC. Translated: CAITREGALYNEQFF.

The chain employs TRBV4-3 and TRBJ1-1, with 10 bases aligning to TRBD1. CDR1 and CDR2 from the germline V gene are LGHNA and YSLEER. The CDR3 is 15 residues long. J was trimmed by 3 bases and V by 1 base; bases with no gene match: 2. CDR3 coding DNA: TGCGCCAGCAGCCAAGTTGGGACAGGGGACACTGAAGCTTTCTTT. Protein: CASSQVGTGDTEAFF.

In this sample, this clone turned up once. This chain links TRBV10-1 with TRBJ2-3; the match to TRBD2 covers 7 bases. Germline V gene data show CDR1 as WNHNN and CDR2 as SYGVQD (reference sequence). The V and J ends lost 11 bases and 2 bases, in that order; junction bases with no gene match: 10. The CDR3 is 14 amino acids. In DNA form, the CDR3 reads TGCGCCGTCCGGTGGGAGGGGCCCACAGATACGCAGTATTTT. This gives the protein CAVRWEGPTDTQYF.

The chain couples TRBV4-2 to TRBJ2-7, with D possibly being TRBD1 (5 bases). The CDR3 has 15 residues. Trimming left V 1 base short and J 0 bases short, with 10 bases between. CDR1 LGHNA and CDR2 YNFKEQ come from the germline V gene. CDR3 DNA: TGTGCCAGCAGCCAAGTGGACACCTCCTCCTACGAGCAGTACTTC. Translation: CASSQVDTSSYEQYF.

The CDR3 DNA is TGTGCCAGCAGCGGAGACAGGGCTGGGAGTGAAAAACTGTTTTTT. Its protein is CASSGDRAGSEKLFF. This chain links TRBV7-9 with TRBJ1-4, with 7 nucleotides matching TRBD1. In germline, CDR1 is SEHNR, CDR2 FQNEAQ (reference sequence). The CDR3 totals 15 residues. V lost 5 bases to trimming and J lost 7 bases; unmatched junction nucleotides: 10.

V usage is TRBV7-3 and J usage is TRBJ1-2; maybe TRBD1 (5 bases). There are 13 residues in the CDR3. Germline V gene data show CDR1 as SGHTA and CDR2 as FQGTGA. With 4 bases removed from V and 8 bases from J, the gap between germline ends came to 14 bases. In DNA, the CDR3 is TGTGCCAGCAGCTATCCCTCGAGGGGAGGCTACACCTTC. It is translated as CASSYPSRGGYTF. Full variable domain (missing parts from reference TRBV7-3 and TRBJ1-2): GAGVSQTPSNKVTEKGKYVELRCDPISGHTALYWYRQSLGQGPEFLIYFQGTGAADDSGLPNDRFFAVRPEGSVSTLKIQRTERGDSAVYLCASSYPSRGGYTFGSGTRLTVV.

The rearrangement joins TRBV19 to TRBJ2-3; 14 bases fit TRBD2. V trimming: 5 bases; J trimming: 4 bases; junction bases outside the gene matches: 5. The CDR3 is made up of 16 amino acids. The V gene's germline CDR1 is LNHDA and CDR2 SQIVND (reference sequence). For the CDR3, the DNA is TGTGCCAGTAGTCCGGGACTAGCGGGAGAGGCAGATACGCAGTATTTT. Residues: CASSPGLAGEADTQYF.

This rearrangement joins TRBV6-1 to TRBJ1-1, with a tentative D call TRBD1 (6 bases). Deletions cut 3 bases from V and 3 bases from J, with 14 bases between. Germline CDR1 and CDR2: MNHNS and SASEGT. This CDR3 comprises 15 residues. CDR3 protein: CASSERPDSYTEAFF. The CDR3 bases are TGTGCCAGCAGTGAGCGCCCGGACAGCTACACTGAAGCTTTCTTT.

This rearrangement joins TRBV5-1 to TRBJ2-3, with D perhaps TRBD2 (6 bases). Trimming removed 0 bases at V and 4 bases at J, with 15 bases between. The germline V gene has CDR1 SGHRS and CDR2 YFSETQ. This CDR3 contains 16 residues. The CDR3 DNA reads as TGCGCCAGCAGCTTGGTTGGCGGGACGAACTCAGATACGCAGTATTTT. Encoded protein: CASSLVGGTNSDTQYF. The complete variable domain, with remaining parts taken from reference TRBV5-1 and TRBJ2-3, reads KAGVTQTPRYLIKTRGQQVTLSCSPISGHRSVSWYQQTPGQGLQFLFEYFSETQRNKGNFPGRFSGRQFSNSRSEMNVSTLELGDSALYLCASSLVGGTNSDTQYFGPGTRLTVL.

Only one count was recorded for this clone. The V gene is TRBV6-5, the J gene TRBJ1-4; no clear D. V was pared by 11 bases and J by 7 bases, with 20 bases between. Germline V CDR1 and CDR2: MNHEY, SVGAGI. There are 14 residues in the CDR3. In DNA, the CDR3 is TGTGCCTCAAGTGGGTCGGCAGCGACTGAAAAACTGTTTTTT. Residues: CASSGSAATEKLFF.

This chain connects TRBV5-4 to TRBJ2-1; D unresolved. V lost 0 bases and J 7 bases, leaving 11 bases between the germline ends. CDR3 length: 14 residues. Germline values: CDR1 SGHNT, CDR2 YYREEE (reference sequence). The CDR3 sequence: CASSLGDQMNEQFF. CDR3 DNA: TGTGCCAGCAGCTTGGGAGACCAAATGAATGAGCAGTTCTTC.

This clone was seen a single time. This sequence joins TRBV15 and TRBJ1-6, with TRBD1 identical over 10 bases. The CDR3 runs to 15 residues. Per the germline V gene, CDR1 is LNHNV and CDR2 is YYDKDF (reference sequence). Unmatched junction bases numbered 7, after V lost 4 bases and J lost 10 bases. The CDR3 region has the DNA TGTGCCACCAGCACCAGGACAGGGGGTGTATCACCCCTCCACTTT. This encodes CATSTRTGGVSPLHF.

The V gene is TRBV6-5, the J gene TRBJ1-4; 7 nucleotides line up with TRBD1. The germline V gene encodes CDR1 MNHEY and CDR2 SVGAGI. There are 14 residues in the CDR3. V was pared by 4 bases and J by 8 bases, with 7 bases of the junction left unmatched. The chain's CDR3 is CASSSTGPIEKLFF. DNA for the CDR3: TGTGCCAGCAGTTCGACAGGGCCCATCGAAAAACTGTTTTTT.

The rearrangement uses TRBV25-1 and TRBJ2-5, with a tentative D call TRBD2 (6 bases). In germline, CDR1 is MGHDK, CDR2 SYGVNS. The V and J ends lost 6 bases and 9 bases respectively, with 17 bases between them. The CDR3 loop spans 13 amino acids. Here the CDR3 reads CASRPPGAEAQYF. CDR3 bases: TGTGCCAGCAGACCCCCGGGAGCCGAGGCCCAGTACTTC.

This chain connects TRBV27 to TRBJ1-1, with D possibly matching TRBD1 (6 bases). Trimming shortened V by 8 bases and J by 11 bases, and 15 bases separated the two germline ends. Germline values: CDR1 MNHEY, CDR2 SMNVEV (reference sequence). The CDR3 is 11 residues long. The CDR3 is CASHTTGGAFF. CDR3 nucleotides: TGTGCCAGCCATACGACAGGAGGGGCTTTCTTT.

The CDR3 is CASSLGEISGNTIYF. In nucleotides, the CDR3 is TGTGCCAGCAGCCTAGGTGAGATCTCTGGAAACACCATATATTTT. The chain recombines TRBV9 with TRBJ1-3, with D unresolved. The CDR3 runs to 15 residues. The V gene's germline CDR1 is SGDLS and CDR2 YYNGEE. V was clipped by 4 bases and J by 0 bases, with 11 bases between them.

The gene calls are TRBV15 and TRBJ2-7; D uncertain. Germline-derived CDR1 and CDR2 are LNHNV and YYDKDF (reference sequence). The CDR3 contains 15 residues. Trimming shortened V by 0 bases and J by 6 bases, and 15 bases separated the two germline ends. This CDR3 reads CATSRDMGLAGEQYF. The CDR3 bases are TGTGCCACCAGCAGAGATATGGGTTTGGCTGGCGAGCAGTACTTC.

The table lists this clone with a count of one. V is TRBV7-8 and J is TRBJ2-7, with D possibly TRBD2 on 6 matching bases. This CDR3 is 13 amino acids long. Looked up from germline, CDR1 is SGHVS and CDR2 is FQNEAQ. V shed 1 base and J shed 7 bases, with 11 bases lying between them. CDR3: CASSLGRREEQYF. CDR3 in DNA: TGTGCCAGCAGCTTAGGACGGCGGGAAGAGCAGTACTTC.

The chain has TRBV4-3 and TRBJ2-7; tentative D call: TRBD1 (7 bases). CDR1 is LGHNA, CDR2 YSLEER, per germline. V dropped 0 bases and J dropped 3 bases, with 18 bases sitting between them. The CDR3 covers 17 residues. CDR3: CASSQDVKGAGGYEQYF. CDR3 coding DNA: TGCGCCAGCAGCCAAGATGTTAAGGGGGCCGGGGGCTACGAGCAGTACTTC.

The V gene is TRBV27, the J gene TRBJ2-5; D is possibly TRBD1 (5 bases). Germline V gene sequence: CDR1 MNHEY, CDR2 SMNVEV (reference sequence). Deletions cut 6 bases from V and 7 bases from J, with 18 bases between. This CDR3 has 14 amino acids. The CDR3, as DNA: TGTGCCAGCAGACCCGACAGATCCTCTGGGACCCAGTACTTC. This encodes CASRPDRSSGTQYF.

The chain joins TRBV6-5 to TRBJ1-2; 7 bases agree with TRBD1. The CDR3 sequence is 15 residues long. Trimming cost V 4 bases and J 6 bases; bases outside gene matches: 11. Germline CDR1 reads MNHEY; CDR2 reads SVGAGI. In nucleotides, the CDR3 is TGTGCCAGCAGTTTTCAAACCGGGACAGCTCATGGCTACACCTTC. It codes for CASSFQTGTAHGYTF.

This chain links TRBV7-9 with TRBJ2-1; possibly TRBD1 for D (6 bases). The CDR3 is 14 residues long. The germline V gene encodes CDR1 SEHNR and CDR2 FQNEAQ (reference sequence). The V end was cut by 1 base, the J end by 6 bases, with 10 bases between. The CDR3: CASSLETGTNEQFF. CDR3 nucleotides: TGTGCCAGCAGCTTAGAAACAGGGACCAATGAGCAGTTCTTC. Full variable domain (outside the CDR3, taken from reference TRBV7-9 and TRBJ2-1): DTGVSQNPRHKITKRGQNVTFRCDPISEHNRLYWYRQTLGQGPEFLTYFQNEAQLEKSRLLSDRFSAERPKGSFSTLEIQRTEQGDSAMYLCASSLETGTNEQFFGPGTRLTVL.

The chain carries TRBV29-1 and TRBJ2-7; 13 bases align to TRBD2. V dropped 5 bases and J dropped 6; count of bases not matched to a gene: 10. The V gene's germline CDR1 is SQVTM and CDR2 ANQGSEA. The CDR3 loop spans 15 amino acids. CDR3 sequence (DNA): TGCAGCGTTTCCTGGACTAGCGGGAGCCTGGGCGAGCAGTACTTC. Protein product: CSVSWTSGSLGEQYF.

The chain recombines TRBV7-3 with TRBJ2-3; 11 positions agree with TRBD2. The length of the CDR3 is 17 residues. The V gene's germline CDR1 is SGHTA and CDR2 FQGTGA. Trimming took 3 bases from V and 3 from J; bases not matched to a gene: 8. In DNA, the CDR3 is TGTGCCAGCAGCTTGACGACTAGCGGGACTAGGACAGATACGCAGTATTTT. Translating gives CASSLTTSGTRTDTQYF.

The genes are TRBV6-1 and TRBJ2-7, with a tentative D call TRBD1 (6 bases). Trimming took 3 bases from V and 1 from J, leaving 7 bases between them. CDR1 is MNHNS, CDR2 SASEGT, per germline. This CDR3 contains 13 residues. The CDR3: CASSEDSSYEQYF. The CDR3 coding sequence is TGTGCCAGCAGTGAGGACAGTTCCTACGAGCAGTACTTC.

The rearrangement links TRBV15 to TRBJ2-5; D is tentatively TRBD1 or TRBD2 (7 bases each). The CDR3 length is 11 residues. The germline gives CDR1 LNHNV, CDR2 YYDKDF (reference sequence). Trimming shortened V by 11 bases and J by 5 bases, and 12 bases separated the two germline ends. The CDR3 DNA reads TGTGCCTCGCAGGGGGGGGAGACCCAGTACTTC. Translating it yields CASQGGETQYF.